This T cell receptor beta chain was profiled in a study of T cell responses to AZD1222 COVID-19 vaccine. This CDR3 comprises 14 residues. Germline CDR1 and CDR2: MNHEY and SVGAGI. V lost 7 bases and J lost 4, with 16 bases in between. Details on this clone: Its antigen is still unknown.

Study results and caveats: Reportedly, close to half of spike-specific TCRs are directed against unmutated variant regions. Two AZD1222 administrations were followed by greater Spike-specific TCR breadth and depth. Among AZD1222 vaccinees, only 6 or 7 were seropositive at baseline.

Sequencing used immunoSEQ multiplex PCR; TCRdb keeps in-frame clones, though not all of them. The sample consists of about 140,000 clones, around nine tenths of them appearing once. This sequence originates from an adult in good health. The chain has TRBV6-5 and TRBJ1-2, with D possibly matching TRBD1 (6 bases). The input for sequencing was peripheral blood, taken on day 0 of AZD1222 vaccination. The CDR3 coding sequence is TGTGCCAGCATAGATGGGGGGCCAGGCTATGGCTACACCTTC. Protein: CASIDGGPGYGYTF.